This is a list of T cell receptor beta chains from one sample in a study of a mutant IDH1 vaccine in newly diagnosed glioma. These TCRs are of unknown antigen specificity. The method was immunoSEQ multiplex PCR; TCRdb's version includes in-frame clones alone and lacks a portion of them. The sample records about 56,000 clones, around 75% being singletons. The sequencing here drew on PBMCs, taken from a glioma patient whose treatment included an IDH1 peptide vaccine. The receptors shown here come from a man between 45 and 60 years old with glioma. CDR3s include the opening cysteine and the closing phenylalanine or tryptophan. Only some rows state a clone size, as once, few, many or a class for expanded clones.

CDR3: CAWSSGGGRRNTEAFF
J: TRBJ1-1
size: few
V: TRBV30

CDR3: CAWNRAGNTIYF
J: TRBJ1-3
size: -
V: TRBV30

CDR3: CASSQETLTGGEQYF
J: TRBJ2-7
size: -
V: TRBV4-3

CDR3: CASSLQGAPRGSGNTIYF
J: TRBJ1-3
size: -
V: TRBV7-9

CDR3: CASSERTLSYEQYF
J: TRBJ2-7
size: -
V: TRBV6-1

CDR3: CASSEGTANEKLFF
J: TRBJ1-4
size: -
V: TRBV25-1

CDR3: CASSTGQGHYEQYF
J: TRBJ2-7
size: once
V: TRBV27

CDR3: CASSVFRGEQSPLHF
J: TRBJ1-6
size: few
V: TRBV2

CDR3: CASSQVSGVGEQYF
J: TRBJ2-7
size: -
V: TRBV14

CDR3: CAWRGETQYF
J: TRBJ2-5
size: -
V: TRBV30

CDR3: CASSPLQSDEQYF
J: TRBJ2-7
size: -
V: TRBV18

CDR3: CASSAANYGYTF
J: TRBJ1-2
size: few
V: TRBV12-5

CDR3: CASSFLDRGFYEQYF
J: TRBJ2-7
size: -
V: TRBV27

CDR3: CASSELTSGGTFYEQYF
J: TRBJ2-7
size: -
V: TRBV6-1

CDR3: CASSSRAGPSYNTEAFF
J: TRBJ1-1
size: -
V: TRBV11-2

CDR3: CATSRDFVGNQPQHF
J: TRBJ1-5
size: -
V: TRBV15

CDR3: CASSQDFKGYTF
J: TRBJ1-2
size: -
V: TRBV14

CDR3: CARGEEKGSYNSPLHF
J: TRBJ1-6
size: -
V: TRBV27

CDR3: CASRRDTFWQYF
J: TRBJ2-7
size: once
V: TRBV2

CDR3: CASSPSGVPTEAFF
J: TRBJ1-1
size: -
V: TRBV9

CDR3: CASAEGGGNEKLFF
J: TRBJ1-4
size: -
V: TRBV2

CDR3: CASSTQGTEAFF
J: TRBJ1-1
size: few
V: TRBV2

CDR3: CASSRSTDTQYF
J: TRBJ2-3
size: -
V: TRBV4-1

CDR3: CASSLDIGTFSYEQYF
J: TRBJ2-7
size: -
V: TRBV7-2

CDR3: CASGIISYEQYF
J: TRBJ2-7
size: -
V: TRBV2

CDR3: CASSLQGYEQYF
J: TRBJ2-7
size: -
V: TRBV19

CDR3: CAWSVQDYGYTF
J: TRBJ1-2
size: -
V: TRBV30

CDR3: CASSQDNRGPEAFF
J: TRBJ1-1
size: -
V: TRBV4-1

CDR3: CASSQDSPGNTIYF
J: TRBJ1-3
size: -
V: TRBV4-2

CDR3: CASSRAGERGTDTQYF
J: TRBJ2-3
size: few
V: TRBV18

CDR3: CASSLTRETGELFF
J: TRBJ2-2
size: -
V: TRBV7-3

CDR3: CASGRQGQETQYF
J: TRBJ2-5
size: once
V: TRBV5-1

CDR3: CASSLDRGGETQYF
J: TRBJ2-5
size: -
V: TRBV5-1

CDR3: CASSYRRTQHF
J: TRBJ1-5
size: few
V: TRBV5-8

CDR3: CASSFDRANQPQHF
J: TRBJ1-5
size: -
V: TRBV28

CDR3: CASSLFWNSPLGNTEAFF
J: TRBJ1-1
size: -
V: TRBV5-6

CDR3: CASILTGNSYEQYF
J: TRBJ2-7
size: -
V: TRBV28

CDR3: CASSPPAAMGGYTF
J: TRBJ1-2
size: -
V: TRBV4-1

CDR3: CASSPGQRSSYEQYF
J: TRBJ2-7
size: -
V: TRBV7-9

CDR3: CASSLGYTEAFF
J: TRBJ1-1
size: -
V: TRBV28

CDR3: CASRAVSYEQYF
J: TRBJ2-7
size: medium-sized
V: TRBV2

CDR3: CASSSGRTNTEAFF
J: TRBJ1-1
size: few
V: TRBV6-5

CDR3: CASRNLAGQGYTF
J: TRBJ1-2
size: -
V: TRBV5-4

CDR3: CAISDPASNTEAFF
J: TRBJ1-1
size: -
V: TRBV10-3

CDR3: CASNRDTGELFF
J: TRBJ2-2
size: -
V: TRBV5-1